A selection of T cell receptor beta chains follows, all from one sample in a study of blood T cell repertoires in COVID-19. Generated by immunoSEQ multiplex PCR, the TCRdb table keeps only in-frame clones and is missing some. The sample yields tens of thousands of clones, 75% to 90% seen once. Sequenced sample: peripheral blood. The receptors stem from an older woman with acute or convalescent COVID-19. Each CDR3 is given with its conserved first and last residue. The D gene is left open where the match is weak. Size is omitted from some rows. Given values are once, few, many or a class for expanded clones.

abundance: .; v_gene: TRBV18; len: 18; j_gene: TRBJ2-1; d_gene: TRBD2; CDR3nt: TGTGCCAGCTCACCACCCCGGCAGACCGGGACTAGCGACAATGAGCAGTTCTTC; CDR3aa: CASSPPRQTGTSDNEQFF
abundance: few; v_gene: TRBV7-6; len: 15; j_gene: TRBJ2-2; d_gene: .; CDR3nt: TGTGCCAGCAGCTTAGACAACGGCGGCGCCGGGGAGCTGTTTTTT; CDR3aa: CASSLDNGGAGELFF
abundance: .; v_gene: TRBV25-1; len: 15; j_gene: TRBJ2-2; d_gene: .; CDR3nt: TGTGCCAGCAGTGATATCAGGGTTTCCGCCGGGGAGCTGTTTTTT; CDR3aa: CASSDIRVSAGELFF
abundance: once; v_gene: TRBV20-1; len: 15; j_gene: TRBJ2-3; d_gene: .; CDR3nt: TGCAGTGCTAGTAGTATAGGGGTTAGCACAGATACGCAGTATTTT; CDR3aa: CSASSIGVSTDTQYF
abundance: .; v_gene: TRBV12-5; len: 15; j_gene: TRBJ2-5; d_gene: TRBD1; CDR3nt: TGTGCTAGTGGTTTGGCCGGGACAGGGGCGAAGACCCAGTACTTC; CDR3aa: CASGLAGTGAKTQYF
abundance: .; v_gene: TRBV18; len: 17; j_gene: TRBJ2-5; d_gene: TRBD1; CDR3nt: TGTGCCAGCTCAAGAATGAGAACAGGGGTTGCAAGCGAGACCCAGTACTTC; CDR3aa: CASSRMRTGVASETQYF
abundance: .; v_gene: TRBV2; len: 15; j_gene: TRBJ1-5; d_gene: .; CDR3nt: TGTGCCAGCAGTGAAGGGGGGGTAAGCAATCAGCCCCAGCATTTT; CDR3aa: CASSEGGVSNQPQHF
abundance: .; v_gene: TRBV5-4; len: 13; j_gene: TRBJ2-3; d_gene: .; CDR3nt: TGTGCCAGCAGCTTGTCCCCCGGAGATACGCAGTATTTT; CDR3aa: CASSLSPGDTQYF
abundance: .; v_gene: TRBV28; len: 12; j_gene: TRBJ2-3; d_gene: .; CDR3nt: TGTGCCAGCAGGGCTAGCACAGATACGCAGTATTTT; CDR3aa: CASRASTDTQYF
abundance: .; v_gene: TRBV3-1/TRBV3-2; len: 13; j_gene: TRBJ2-1; d_gene: .; CDR3nt: TGTGCCAGCCTATCTTTATCCCACAATGAGCAGTTCTTC; CDR3aa: CASLSLSHNEQFF
abundance: .; v_gene: TRBV30; len: 15; j_gene: TRBJ2-5; d_gene: .; CDR3nt: TGTGCCTGGAGTGTCGTAGGCAGGGCAAGAGAGACCCAGTACTTC; CDR3aa: CAWSVVGRARETQYF
abundance: .; v_gene: TRBV12-3/TRBV12-4; len: 13; j_gene: TRBJ2-1; d_gene: TRBD2; CDR3nt: TGTGCCAGCAGTCCCGGGACTAGCGTTGAGCAGTTCTTC; CDR3aa: CASSPGTSVEQFF
abundance: .; v_gene: TRBV18; len: 13; j_gene: TRBJ1-2; d_gene: .; CDR3nt: TGTGCCAGCTCACCCGGGGATCGCTATGGCTACACCTTC; CDR3aa: CASSPGDRYGYTF
abundance: few; v_gene: TRBV7-2; len: 14; j_gene: TRBJ2-4; d_gene: TRBD1; CDR3nt: TGTGCCAGCAGCCCAGGACAGGCAAAGGACATTCAGTACTTC; CDR3aa: CASSPGQAKDIQYF
abundance: .; v_gene: TRBV3-1/TRBV3-2; len: 13; j_gene: TRBJ1-1; d_gene: .; CDR3nt: TGTGCCAGCAGCCAAGGGCCGAACACTGAAGCTTTCTTT; CDR3aa: CASSQGPNTEAFF
abundance: .; v_gene: TRBV12-3/TRBV12-4; len: 13; j_gene: TRBJ1-2; d_gene: .; CDR3nt: TGTGCCAGCAGTTTCACAGAGAACTATGGCTACACCTTC; CDR3aa: CASSFTENYGYTF
abundance: .; v_gene: TRBV6-4; len: 14; j_gene: TRBJ1-2; d_gene: .; CDR3nt: TGTGCCAGCTCATCGGACGGGAGAGGGAATGGCTACACCTTC; CDR3aa: CASSSDGRGNGYTF
abundance: .; v_gene: TRBV27; len: 15; j_gene: TRBJ1-1; d_gene: .; CDR3nt: TGTGCCAGCAGTCCCTGGTCCAGCGTGAACACTGAAGCTTTCTTT; CDR3aa: CASSPWSSVNTEAFF
abundance: .; v_gene: TRBV4-3; len: 17; j_gene: TRBJ1-1; d_gene: .; CDR3nt: TGCGCCAGCAGCCAGTCTAGGACACCCTATCAGAACACTGAAGCTTTCTTT; CDR3aa: CASSQSRTPYQNTEAFF
abundance: .; v_gene: TRBV30; len: 12; j_gene: TRBJ2-1; d_gene: .; CDR3nt: TGTGCCTGGAGTCGGGGTGGCGATGAGCAGTTCTTC; CDR3aa: CAWSRGGDEQFF
abundance: .; v_gene: TRBV27; len: 16; j_gene: TRBJ2-3; d_gene: TRBD2; CDR3nt: TGTGCCAGCAGTTCCCGGACTAGCGGGGGTCCAGATACGCAGTATTTT; CDR3aa: CASSSRTSGGPDTQYF
abundance: .; v_gene: TRBV6-5; len: 13; j_gene: TRBJ1-1; d_gene: .; CDR3nt: TGTGCCAGCAGTCCTTCGACAGCTCCTGGGGCTTTCTTT; CDR3aa: CASSPSTAPGAFF
abundance: .; v_gene: TRBV2; len: 12; j_gene: TRBJ1-2; d_gene: .; CDR3nt: TGTGCCAGCAGTGAAGATATGTATGGCTACACCTTC; CDR3aa: CASSEDMYGYTF
abundance: .; v_gene: TRBV10-3; len: 14; j_gene: TRBJ2-3; d_gene: .; CDR3nt: TGTGCCATCAGCCGGGACACATGGGAAGATACGCAGTATTTT; CDR3aa: CAISRDTWEDTQYF
abundance: .; v_gene: TRBV19; len: 11; j_gene: TRBJ2-5; d_gene: .; CDR3nt: TGTGCCAGTAGTTGGGCAGAGACCCAGTACTTC; CDR3aa: CASSWAETQYF
abundance: .; v_gene: TRBV23-1; len: 15; j_gene: TRBJ1-5; d_gene: .; CDR3nt: TGCGCCAGCAGTCTTGCACTTTATAGCAATCAGCCCCAGCATTTT; CDR3aa: CASSLALYSNQPQHF
abundance: .; v_gene: TRBV10-2; len: 18; j_gene: TRBJ1-2; d_gene: TRBD1; CDR3nt: TGCGCCAGCAGTGAGTCGAGGGTAGACAGGGAAGTTCGCTATGGCTACACCTTC; CDR3aa: CASSESRVDREVRYGYTF